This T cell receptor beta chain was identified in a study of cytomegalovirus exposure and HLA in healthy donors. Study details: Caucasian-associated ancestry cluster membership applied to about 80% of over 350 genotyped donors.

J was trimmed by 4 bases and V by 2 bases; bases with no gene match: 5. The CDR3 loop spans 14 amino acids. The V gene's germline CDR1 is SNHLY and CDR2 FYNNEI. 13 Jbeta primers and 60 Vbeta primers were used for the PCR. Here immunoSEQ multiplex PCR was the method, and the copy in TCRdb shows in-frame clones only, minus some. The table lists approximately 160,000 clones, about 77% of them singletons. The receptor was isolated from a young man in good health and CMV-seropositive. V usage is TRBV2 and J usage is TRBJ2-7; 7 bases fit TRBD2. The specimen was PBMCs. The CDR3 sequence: CASSEKRGSYEQYF. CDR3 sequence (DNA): TGTGCCAGCAGTGAAAAACGCGGGAGTTACGAGCAGTACTTC.